This T cell receptor beta chain is drawn from a study of cytomegalovirus exposure and HLA in healthy donors. In the study overall: Tens of millions of unique TCR sequences came from HLA-typed donors in an early release.

Germline CDR1 and CDR2: SGHRS and YFSETQ. The ends were cut back, 5 bases at V and 5 bases at J, with 13 bases in the middle. The CDR3 is 14 amino acids. Study-level points and caveats: Earlier analysis yielded a pattern in which most TCR beta V segments were productive about 87% or about 30% of the time.

A remark on this clone: The antigen is unknown.

PCR employed 60 Vbeta and 13 Jbeta primers. Profiling relied on immunoSEQ multiplex PCR, and the TCRdb table lists in-frame clones only, not all of them. The top ten clones hold around 2.1% of a sample with 130,000 or so clones, roughly 70% of them seen once. The sample consisted of PBMCs. This TCR derives from a middle-aged woman in good health and CMV-seropositive. The V call is TRBV5-1, the J call TRBJ1-4; D is unresolved. The CDR3 sequence is CASSEAGGNEKLFF. The CDR3 DNA reads as TGCGCCAGCAGTGAGGCCGGAGGAAATGAAAAACTGTTTTTT.